Listed below are T cell receptor beta chains from one sample, sequenced in a study of blood T cell repertoires in COVID-19. TCRdb's table, derived via immunoSEQ multiplex PCR, lists solely in-frame clones and lacks some. The sample lists about 460,000 clones, 80% to 90% occurring once. The sequenced sample consisted of PBMCs or T cells enriched from blood (not recorded which). The receptors were sampled from a woman aged 60-75 years who had recovered from COVID-19. Each CDR3 is given with its conserved first and last residue. D genes are given only for firm matches. Size values are once, few and many counts, or a class for expanded clones, and some rows have none.

TRBJ2-3 . . TRBV2 17 CASSDVYGFLGADTQYF TGTGCCAGCAGTGATGTATATGGCTTCCTCGGGGCAGATACGCAGTATTTT
TRBJ1-5 . . TRBV29-1 18 CSPPPPRDRGSGNQPQHF TGCAGCCCGCCACCTCCACGAGATAGGGGGTCGGGCAATCAGCCCCAGCATTTT
TRBJ2-3 . . TRBV3-1/TRBV3-2 15 CASSQDVGRTDTQYF TGTGCCAGCAGCCAAGATGTGGGGAGGACAGATACGCAGTATTTT
TRBJ2-1 TRBD2 . TRBV29-1 12 CSVGTSSDEQFF TGCAGCGTTGGGACTAGTTCCGATGAGCAGTTCTTC
TRBJ1-2 TRBD1 . TRBV19 16 CASSFAPKGQGNGYTF TGTGCCAGTAGTTTCGCCCCGAAGGGACAGGGGAATGGCTACACCTTC
TRBJ2-4 . . TRBV18 16 CASSPYGGRAKNIQYF TGTGCCAGCTCACCGTACGGGGGGCGAGCCAAAAACATTCAGTACTTC
TRBJ1-2 . . TRBV16 13 CASSQSPLGGYTF TGTGCCAGCAGCCAATCCCCCCTCGGTGGCTACACCTTC
TRBJ2-1 TRBD2 . TRBV2 15 CASSASGGKYNEQFF TGTGCCAGCAGTGCTAGCGGGGGGAAATACAATGAGCAGTTCTTC
TRBJ1-1 . . TRBV4-1 17 CASSQLGTSPMNTEAFF TGCGCCAGCAGCCAACTGGGGACATCTCCAATGAACACTGAAGCTTTCTTT
TRBJ1-5 . . TRBV24-1 16 CATSDSPGTSNQPQHF TGTGCCACCAGTGATTCCCCCGGGACAAGTAATCAGCCCCAGCATTTT
TRBJ1-3 TRBD1 . TRBV4-1 16 CASSQSGTGYGNTIYF TGCGCCAGCAGCCAATCCGGGACAGGGTACGGAAACACCATATATTTT
TRBJ1-2 . . TRBV11-2 12 CASSLVGDGYTF TGTGCCAGCAGCTTGGTAGGGGATGGCTACACCTTC
TRBJ2-1 TRBD1 . TRBV6-5 15 CASSWGGQGSNEQFF TGTGCCAGCAGTTGGGGGGGACAGGGTTCCAATGAGCAGTTCTTC
TRBJ2-5 TRBD1 . TRBV18 14 CASSPGTVQETQYF TGTGCCAGCTCACCGGGGACAGTCCAAGAGACCCAGTACTTC
TRBJ1-5 . . TRBV18 16 CASSPGTRGSNQPQHF TGTGCCAGCTCACCTGGGACTCGGGGCAGCAATCAGCCCCAGCATTTT
TRBJ2-1 TRBD2 . TRBV5-1 15 CASSFGLAVYNEQFF TGCGCCAGCAGTTTCGGACTAGCGGTCTACAATGAGCAGTTCTTC
TRBJ2-7 . . TRBV9 14 CASSVGDTTYEQYF TGTGCCAGCAGCGTAGGTGACACCACCTACGAGCAGTACTTC
TRBJ1-2 . few TRBV24-1 14 CATSDLNLSYGYTF TGTGCCACCAGTGATTTGAATCTCAGCTATGGCTACACCTTC
TRBJ1-2 . . TRBV10-3 13 CAISEIKSYGYTF TGTGCCATCAGTGAGATCAAGAGCTATGGCTACACCTTC
TRBJ1-6 TRBD1 . TRBV10-2 16 CASSERRDRGNSPLHF TGCGCCAGCAGTGAAAGGCGGGACAGGGGAAATTCACCCCTCCACTTT
TRBJ1-1 . . TRBV24-1 13 CATSGDLNTEAFF TGTGCCACCAGCGGGGACTTGAACACTGAAGCTTTCTTT
TRBJ1-2 . . TRBV7-6 17 CANYNKPGWECRNGYTF TGTGCCAACTATAATAAACCGGGATGGGAATGTAGGAATGGCTACACCTTC
TRBJ1-6 TRBD1 . TRBV5-4 16 CASSPGTDRGHSPLHF TGTGCCAGCAGCCCAGGAACGGACAGGGGACATTCACCCCTCCACTTT
TRBJ2-1 TRBD1 . TRBV19 14 CASRVGQGYNEQFF TGTGCCAGTAGGGTGGGACAGGGGTACAATGAGCAGTTCTTC
TRBJ1-5 . . TRBV18 14 CASSHPGNNQPQHF TGTGCCAGCTCACACCCAGGGAACAATCAGCCCCAGCATTTT
TRBJ1-4 . . TRBV6-1 12 CASSDQNEKLFF TGTGCCAGCAGTGATCAGAATGAAAAACTGTTTTTT
TRBJ2-2 TRBD1 . TRBV10-3 16 CAIHPGRQGSNGELFF TGTGCCATTCATCCCGGAAGACAGGGTAGCAACGGGGAGCTGTTTTTT
TRBJ1-2 TRBD1 . TRBV5-8 14 CASSLVQGGYGYTF TGTGCCAGCAGCTTGGTTCAGGGGGGCTATGGCTACACCTTC
TRBJ1-2 TRBD1 . TRBV24-1 14 CATSDGDRVFGYTF TGTGCCACCAGTGATGGGGACAGGGTTTTTGGCTACACCTTC
TRBJ1-5 TRBD1 . TRBV19 15 CASRYDRGSNQPQHF TGTGCCAGTAGATACGACAGGGGTAGCAATCAGCCCCAGCATTTT
TRBJ2-6 TRBD1 . TRBV5-1 17 CASSLVGTGTGANVLTF TGCGCCAGCAGCTTGGTGGGGACAGGGACTGGGGCCAACGTCCTGACTTTC
TRBJ2-3 . . TRBV4-2 16 CASSQLTGEGADTQYF TGTGCCAGCAGCCAATTGACAGGGGAGGGGGCAGATACGCAGTATTTT
TRBJ1-1 . . TRBV19 16 CASSILLGQGNAEAFF TGTGCCAGTAGTATTTTGCTGGGGCAGGGGAATGCTGAAGCTTTCTTT
TRBJ2-1 TRBD1 . TRBV29-1 15 CSVERGSGGNNEQFF TGCAGCGTTGAAAGAGGGTCAGGGGGAAACAATGAGCAGTTCTTC
TRBJ2-3 . . TRBV21-1 22 CASSKGSKTGGASGSGTDTQYF TGTGCCAGCAGCAAAGGGAGCAAGACAGGGGGTGCCTCTGGGTCTGGCACAGATACGCAGTATTTT
TRBJ2-3 TRBD2 . TRBV19 16 CASSTDHSGGADTQYF TGTGCCAGTAGTACCGACCATAGCGGGGGGGCCGATACGCAGTATTTT
TRBJ2-7 TRBD1 . TRBV11-2 14 CASSSPGTDGEQYF TGTGCCAGCAGCTCGCCGGGGACAGACGGCGAGCAGTACTTC
TRBJ1-4 . . TRBV5-5 13 CASSLAVHEKLFF TGTGCCAGCAGCTTGGCAGTCCATGAAAAACTGTTTTTT
TRBJ2-1 . . TRBV6-2/TRBV6-3 15 CASSYWLAPYNEQFF TGTGCCAGCAGTTATTGGCTAGCGCCTTACAATGAGCAGTTCTTC
TRBJ1-1 TRBD1 . TRBV5-1 14 CASSLGQGYTEAFF TGCGCCAGCAGCCTCGGACAGGGGTACACTGAAGCTTTCTTT
TRBJ1-2 . . TRBV18 15 CASSPPDGGSYGYTF TGTGCCAGCTCACCTCCGGACGGAGGATCATATGGCTACACCTTC